The present T cell receptor beta chain was sequenced within a study of CD8 T cell repertoires and HIV-1 epitope variants. Overall study findings and caveats: Under 10 antigen-specific TCR beta clonotypes were found; about 6 seemed cross-reactive to variants.

The method was immunoSEQ multiplex PCR; TCRdb's version includes in-frame clones alone and lacks a portion of them. The repertoire holds more than 5,500 clones, less than 70% seen once, with roughly two fifths in the top ten. The germline V gene encodes CDR1 GTSNPN and CDR2 SVGIG (reference sequence). The length of the CDR3 is 16 residues. J was trimmed by 7 bases and V by 4 bases; bases with no gene match: 9. On this clone itself: Its antigen is not identified.

The V and J genes are TRBV30 and TRBJ2-1; 14 positions match TRBD2. Specimen: cultured CD8+ T cells derived from PBMCs. This clonotype originated in a male donor with HIV. CDR3 region: CAWNLPGTSGGNEQFF. CDR3 DNA sequence: TGTGCCTGGAACCTCCCCGGGACTAGCGGGGGTAATGAGCAGTTCTTC.